The 15 T cell receptor beta chains below all came from one sample that was sequenced in a study of T-cell reconstitution after alpha-beta-depleted transplantation in children. It was with unique molecular identifiers that the TCRbeta library was prepared. In TCRdb, the PCR reads were re-called with MiXCR into one record per CDR3 protein. There are 500,000 to 650,000 distinct CDR3 sequences in the sample; over 10% occur only once, and 14% lies in the top ten. The sample in question was PBMCs, mostly from graft donor cells, obtained 180 days after TCRalphabeta/CD19-depleted stem cell transplant. The receptors were gathered from a female patient under 10 years old who had a stem cell transplant for aplastic anemia, so the T cells may come from the graft donor.

This clonotype was counted a few times. The chain joins TRBV18 to TRBJ2-7, with D possibly TRBD2 on 5 matching bases. CDR1 KGHSH and CDR2 LQKENI come from the germline V gene. V was cut by 0 bases and J by 3 bases, with 6 bases left in between. The CDR3 loop spans 13 amino acids. Here the CDR3 reads CASSPPGSYEQYV. The CDR3, as DNA: TGTGCCAGCTCACCACCAGGGAGCTACGAGCAGTACGTC.

This clonotype was observed a handful of times. The gene calls are TRBV29-1 and TRBJ2-7; D unclear. Germline assignment: CDR1 SQVTM and CDR2 ANQGSEA. V lost 2 bases and J lost 2, with 7 bases in between. This CDR3 region has 12 residues. The CDR3 nucleotides read TGCAGCGTTGAAATACAGACCTACGAGCAGTACTTC. Translated, it gives CSVEIQTYEQYF.

This clonotype showed up many times. As DNA, the CDR3 is TGTGCCAGCAAGGCGACTGCTACCACAGATACGCAGTATTTT. It encodes CASKATATTDTQYF. The chain couples TRBV6-1 to TRBJ2-3; no firm D call. CDR1 and CDR2 (germline): MNHNS, SASEGT. The CDR3 totals 14 residues. V lost 7 bases and J lost 2, with 13 bases in between.

This chain connects TRBV5-1 to TRBJ1-1; a weak D match, TRBD1 (5 bases). There are 15 residues in the CDR3. Germline CDR1 reads SGHRS; CDR2 reads YFSETQ. Trimming took 1 base from V and 4 from J, leaving 14 bases between them. The CDR3 is CASSLYPGGLTEAFF. CDR3 sequence (DNA): TGCGCCAGCAGCTTGTACCCCGGGGGTCTCACTGAAGCTTTCTTT.

This clonotype was counted a few times. The chain links TRBV5-5 to TRBJ2-7; 7 bases are shared with TRBD2. CDR1 SGHKS and CDR2 YYEKEE come from the germline V gene (reference sequence). V dropped 4 bases and J dropped 1; count of bases not matched to a gene: 11. The CDR3 length is 16 residues. The CDR3 DNA is TGTGCCAGCAGCATCTCTGGGGGAGGGCCTTCCTACGAGCAGTACTTC. It codes for CASSISGGGPSYEQYF.

The chain couples TRBV19 to TRBJ1-1; 7 nucleotides align to TRBD1. This CDR3 is 14 amino acids long. The V gene's germline CDR1 is LNHDA and CDR2 SQIVND (reference sequence). V trimming: 5 bases; J trimming: 1 base; junction bases outside the gene matches: 4. The CDR3 loop reads CASSDGQANTEAFF. The CDR3 DNA reads TGTGCCAGTAGTGACGGACAGGCGAACACTGAAGCTTTCTTT. The full variable domain, with the rest looked up from reference TRBV19 and TRBJ1-1, is DGGITQSPKYLFRKEGQNVTLSCEQNLNHDAMYWYRQDPGQGLRLIYYSQIVNDFQKGDIAEGYSVSREKKESFPLTVTSAQKNPTAFYLCASSDGQANTEAFFGQGTRLTVV.

The rearrangement uses TRBV9 and TRBJ2-5; 9 bases map to TRBD1. The CDR3 consists of 18 residues. CDR1 is SGDLS and CDR2 is YYNGEE in the germline V gene. The trim removed 3 bases at V and 4 bases at J, leaving 16 bases unmatched. Here the CDR3 DNA reads TGTGCCAGCAGCGGGAAGGACAGGGGAATTCTTGAATCAGAGACCCAGTACTTC. Protein: CASSGKDRGILESETQYF.

The V and J genes are TRBV7-8 and TRBJ2-1, with D possibly being TRBD1 (6 bases). CDR1 SGHVS and CDR2 FQNEAQ come from the germline V gene. CDR3 length: 15 amino acids. Trimming pared 7 bases from V and 5 bases from J, leaving 18 bases between. CDR3 in DNA: TGTGCCAGCACCACAGGGCTCTTAGGGGACAATGAGCAGTTCTTC. Residues: CASTTGLLGDNEQFF.

This clonotype came up a few times. The rearrangement joins TRBV7-9 to TRBJ2-2; D perhaps matches TRBD1 (5 bases). The CDR3 runs 17 residues. CDR1 SEHNR and CDR2 FQNEAQ come from the germline V gene (reference sequence). V lost 7 bases and J 2 bases, leaving 20 bases between the germline ends. CDR3 amino acids: CASNPDPCQGNTGELFF. For the CDR3, the DNA is TGTGCCAGCAATCCCGACCCGTGCCAGGGAAACACCGGGGAGCTGTTTTTT.

This clonotype appeared a few times. The chain employs TRBV7-9 and TRBJ2-3; D tentatively fits TRBD1 or TRBD2 (5 bases each). V lost 5 bases and J 6 bases, leaving 12 bases between the germline ends. The CDR3 totals 13 residues. Germline-derived CDR1 and CDR2 are SEHNR and FQNEAQ (reference sequence). CDR3 amino acids: CASSGRGLDTQYF. The CDR3 coding sequence is TGTGCCAGCAGCGGACGGGGCTTGGATACGCAGTATTTT.

This clonotype was seen a few times. The chain uses TRBV12-3 or TRBV12-4 and TRBJ2-1; 11 bases line up with TRBD2. This CDR3 has 15 residues. The V segment lost 6 bases and the J segment 4 bases; nucleotides outside the gene matches: 5. CDR3 protein: CASSETSGTYNEQFF. Written as DNA, the CDR3 is TGTGCCAGCAGCGAGACTAGCGGGACATACAATGAGCAGTTCTTC.

A few counts support this clonotype. CDR3 sequence: CASSPLTGGDEAFF. For the CDR3, the DNA is TGTGCCAGCAGTCCCTTGACAGGGGGGGATGAAGCTTTCTTT. The V gene is TRBV12-3 or TRBV12-4, the J gene TRBJ1-1; 9 bases match TRBD1. The CDR3 loop spans 14 amino acids. V lost 5 bases and J lost 7; bases outside the gene matches: 8.

CDR3 amino acids: CASRLTGGEGNIQYF. The CDR3 bases are TGTGCCAGCAGGCTGACAGGGGGCGAAGGAAACATTCAGTACTTC. The gene calls are TRBV4-2 and TRBJ2-4; 10 bases agree with TRBD1. Unmatched junction bases numbered 8, after V lost 6 bases and J lost 6 bases. The germline CDR1 and CDR2 sequences are LGHNA and YNFKEQ. The CDR3 runs 15 residues.

The sample holds many counts of this clonotype. The rearrangement uses TRBV12-3 or TRBV12-4 and TRBJ2-4, with 10 bases lining up with TRBD2. The CDR3 loop spans 15 amino acids. The ends lost 6 bases at V and 2 bases at J; junction bases unmatched: 4. This chain's CDR3 is CASRSTSGTKNIQYF. In DNA, the CDR3 is TGTGCCAGCAGATCTACTAGCGGGACCAAAAACATTCAGTACTTC.

The chain recombines TRBV30 with TRBJ2-6; 8 positions agree with TRBD1. CDR1 and CDR2 from the germline V gene are GTSNPN and SVGIG (reference sequence). The CDR3 has 15 residues. The V segment lost 5 bases and the J segment 0 bases; nucleotides outside the gene matches: 3. The CDR3 reads CAWGQGVSGANVLTF. The CDR3 nucleotides are TGTGCCTGGGGACAGGGCGTCTCTGGGGCCAACGTCCTGACTTTC.